This T cell receptor beta chain was recovered during a study of blood T cell repertoires in COVID-19. Study background: The United States, Italy and Spain were the sources of the acute and convalescent COVID-19 samples.

In the source study's methods: Amplification from reference gene primers served as the basis for estimated nucleated cell counts. Some clones are missing from TCRdb's copy, which holds only in-frame ones; the method was immunoSEQ multiplex PCR. V, J and clone size are those of that table, while D and trimming were read from the DNA. Here the sample spans roughly 80,000 clones, around 79% being singletons. This CDR3 spans 13 amino acids. J lost 6 bases, V lost 5 bases, and 5 bases had no gene match. Germline loops: CDR1 LGHDT, CDR2 YNNKEL (reference sequence). The sequence was collected from a man older than 75 with acute or convalescent COVID-19. Material for sequencing was peripheral blood. The J gene is TRBJ2-5, the V gene TRBV3-1 (or the pseudogene TRBV3-2), with TRBD1 matching over 8 bases. In DNA form, the CDR3 reads TGTGCCAGCAGCTTCGGACAGGGTCAGACCCAGTACTTC. It yields the protein CASSFGQGQTQYF.